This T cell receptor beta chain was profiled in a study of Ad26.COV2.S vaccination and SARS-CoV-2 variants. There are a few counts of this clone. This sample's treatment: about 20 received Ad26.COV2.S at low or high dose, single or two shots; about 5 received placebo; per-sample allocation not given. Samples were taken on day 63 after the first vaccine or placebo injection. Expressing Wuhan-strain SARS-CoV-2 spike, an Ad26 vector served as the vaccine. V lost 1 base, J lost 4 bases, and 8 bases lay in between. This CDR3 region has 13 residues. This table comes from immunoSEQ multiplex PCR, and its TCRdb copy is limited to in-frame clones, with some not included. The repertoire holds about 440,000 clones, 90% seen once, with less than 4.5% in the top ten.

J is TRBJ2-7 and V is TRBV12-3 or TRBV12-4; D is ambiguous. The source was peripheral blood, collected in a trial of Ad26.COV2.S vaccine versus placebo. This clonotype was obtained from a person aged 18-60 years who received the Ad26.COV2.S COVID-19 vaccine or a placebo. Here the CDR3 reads CASSLGAVYEQYF. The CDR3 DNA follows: TGTGCCAGCAGTTTAGGGGCAGTTTACGAGCAGTACTTC.